The T cell receptor beta chain under discussion was sequenced for a study of cytotoxic CD8 clonotypes in ibrutinib-treated CLL. For the study at large: The study included roughly 10 relapsed/refractory and 15 treatment-naive patients; 17 had IGHV unmutated disease.

The CDR3 has 13 residues. Profiled with immunoSEQ multiplex PCR; TCRdb holds only in-frame clones, not every one. The sample carries some 130,000 clones, about 91% recorded once. The chain couples TRBV1 to TRBJ2-7. TRBV1 is deemed a pseudogene. This sequence originates from a human donor with chronic lymphocytic leukemia. The sequencing here drew on PBMCs, taken after 12 months of ibrutinib treatment. CDR3 DNA: TGCACCAGCAGCCAAAAGGAAGCCTACGAGCAGTACTTC. Translation gives CTSSQKEAYEQYF.